A selection of T cell receptor beta chains follows, all from one sample in a study of shared clonotypes between healthy human individuals. Measured with immunoSEQ multiplex PCR; TCRdb has only the in-frame clones, and not every one. Counted here are roughly 700,000 clones, about 90% occurring once; the ten biggest clones make up 34%. The sequencing input was memory CD8+ T cells from PBMCs. Receptor source: a man between 18 and 29 years old in good health. Some clones in this sample may be carry-over from other donors' samples. The CDR3 runs from the conserved cysteine through the conserved F or W. The D gene is left open where the match is weak. The listing skips clone size in some rows; elsewhere it reads once, few, many or a size class.

few	-	TRBJ1-1	TRBV29-1	CSVVIMNTEAFF	TGCAGCGTTGTTATTATGAACACTGAAGCTTTCTTT
-	-	TRBJ2-7	TRBV4-3	CASSQVDSSYEQYF	TGCGCCAGCAGCCAAGTGGACAGCTCCTACGAGCAGTACTTC
-	-	TRBJ1-2	TRBV6-5	CASSDSHRVLHGYTF	TGTGCCAGCAGTGACTCCCACAGGGTTCTCCATGGCTACACCTTC
-	-	TRBJ2-1	TRBV6-1	CASSENVLIHNEQFF	TGTGCCAGCAGTGAAAACGTCCTAATACACAATGAGCAGTTCTTC
-	-	TRBJ2-2	TRBV19	CATTGPRGGELFF	TGTGCCACCACCGGCCCCCGTGGCGGGGAGCTGTTTTTT
-	TRBD1	TRBJ2-7	TRBV27	CASSPSQGAEIYEQYF	TGTGCCAGCAGTCCTTCACAGGGGGCCGAAATCTACGAGCAGTACTTC
once	-	TRBJ2-7	TRBV6-5	CASSDHYEQYF	TGTGCCAGCAGTGACCACTACGAGCAGTACTTC
-	-	TRBJ1-2	TRBV21-1	CAVPTGEFEGYTF	TGTGCCGTTCCGACAGGGGAGTTCGAGGGCTACACCTTC
-	-	TRBJ1-4	TRBV18	CASSPGLNRQATNEKLFF	TGTGCCAGCTCACCAGGTTTGAACAGGCAAGCAACTAATGAAAAACTGTTTTTT
-	TRBD1	TRBJ2-3	TRBV7-2	CASSYRHWDRGADTQYF	TGTGCCAGCAGCTACCGCCATTGGGACAGGGGGGCAGATACGCAGTATTTT
-	TRBD2	TRBJ2-1	TRBV4-3	CASSPGGLGLAGSIYNEQFF	TGCGCCAGCAGCCCTGGTGGGTTAGGACTAGCGGGGTCAATCTACAATGAGCAGTTCTTC
-	TRBD2	TRBJ2-7	TRBV28	CASSLLLATNYEQYF	TGTGCCAGCAGTCTACTACTAGCGACCAACTACGAGCAGTACTTC
once	-	TRBJ2-1	TRBV4-3	CASSQDKASSYNEQFF	TGCGCCAGCAGCCAAGATAAAGCTTCCTCCTACAATGAGCAGTTCTTC
-	TRBD1	TRBJ2-5	TRBV27	CASSPHRGLKQETQYF	TGTGCCAGCAGTCCCCACAGGGGGCTGAAACAAGAGACCCAGTACTTC
-	-	TRBJ1-6	TRBV28	CATGADLSYNSPLHF	TGTGCCACTGGGGCAGACCTCTCCTATAATTCACCCCTCCACTTT
-	-	TRBJ2-1	TRBV19	CASSTLRDESYNEQFF	TGTGCCAGTAGTACCCTCCGGGACGAATCCTACAATGAGCAGTTCTTC
-	TRBD2	TRBJ2-3	TRBV27	CASSSPRAGQDTQYF	TGTGCCAGCAGTTCCCCTCGAGCGGGGCAAGATACGCAGTATTTT
-	-	TRBJ2-1	TRBV29-1	CSAPGGGSYNEQFF	TGCAGCGCCCCCGGAGGCGGCTCCTACAATGAGCAGTTCTTC
once	-	TRBJ2-2	TRBV9	CASSPLARINTGELFF	TGTGCCAGCAGCCCCCTAGCGCGCATAAACACCGGGGAGCTGTTTTTT
-	-	TRBJ1-2	TRBV7-9	CASSSVYGYTF	TGTGCCAGCAGTTCCGTTTATGGCTACACCTTC
-	TRBD1	TRBJ1-3	TRBV23-1	CASSQPTGDLGGNTIYF	TGCGCCAGCAGTCAACCGACAGGGGATCTCGGCGGAAACACCATATATTTT
-	TRBD1	TRBJ2-7	TRBV11-2	CASSPVIGGHYEQYF	TGTGCCAGCAGCCCCGTTATAGGGGGCCACTACGAGCAGTACTTC
-	-	TRBJ2-2	TRBV5-8	CASSFGSNTGELFF	TGTGCCAGCAGCTTCGGGAGTAACACCGGGGAGCTGTTTTTT
-	-	TRBJ2-1	TRBV28	CASSLLRGGEQFF	TGTGCCAGCAGTTTACTCAGGGGGGGTGAGCAGTTCTTC
-	TRBD1	TRBJ1-5	TRBV4-1	CASSEQGTSALGNQPQHF	TGCGCCAGCAGTGAACAGGGGACTTCTGCTTTAGGCAATCAGCCCCAGCATTTT
-	TRBD1	TRBJ1-2	TRBV6-1	CASSEYGDSYGYTF	TGTGCCAGCAGTGAATACGGGGACAGCTATGGCTACACCTTC
-	-	TRBJ2-7	TRBV2	CASSEDGRVYEQYF	TGTGCCAGCAGTGAAGACGGGAGAGTCTACGAGCAGTACTTC
once	-	TRBJ1-1	TRBV11-3	CASSQKDGNTEAFF	TGTGCCAGCAGCCAGAAGGACGGGAACACTGAAGCTTTCTTT
once	-	TRBJ2-3	TRBV6-5	CASSYRDLGSDTQYF	TGTGCCAGCAGTTACCGGGACTTGGGATCTGATACGCAGTATTTT
-	-	TRBJ1-5	TRBV30	CAWSGEFSNQPQHF	TGTGCCTGGAGTGGGGAATTTAGCAATCAGCCCCAGCATTTT
-	-	TRBJ2-7	TRBV19	CASSGWGRAGPYEQYF	TGTGCCAGTAGTGGATGGGGGCGAGCGGGGCCCTACGAGCAGTACTTC
-	-	TRBJ2-4	TRBV2	CASTLTSMMQNIQYF	TGTGCCAGCACGTTGACCTCGATGATGCAAAACATTCAGTACTTC
-	-	TRBJ2-7	TRBV7-9	CASSLVTTLHF	TGTGCCAGCAGCTTAGTTACAACCCTGCACTTC
once	-	TRBJ2-1	TRBV9	CASSSTGGFSYNEQFF	TGTGCCAGCAGCAGCACCGGGGGATTCTCCTACAATGAGCAGTTCTTC
-	-	TRBJ1-1	TRBV11-3	CASSLGRYTEAFF	TGTGCCAGCAGCTTAGGCAGGTACACTGAAGCTTTCTTT
-	-	TRBJ1-2	TRBV27	CASSSLRVDAYGYTF	TGTGCCAGCAGTTCCCTCAGGGTGGACGCCTATGGCTACACCTTC
-	-	TRBJ1-1	TRBV30	CAWSVLVPRRAFF	TGTGCCTGGAGTGTACTTGTGCCTCGGCGAGCTTTCTTT
-	-	TRBJ2-3	TRBV19	CASSTPWGSATDTQYF	TGTGCCAGTAGTACCCCGTGGGGTTCCGCGACAGATACGCAGTATTTT
-	TRBD1	TRBJ1-3	TRBV27	CASRPGQISGNTIYF	TGTGCCAGCAGACCGGGACAGATCTCTGGAAACACCATATATTTT
-	-	TRBJ2-3	TRBV27	CASRPRLGYTDTQYF	TGTGCCAGCAGACCCAGACTAGGGTACACAGATACGCAGTATTTT
-	-	TRBJ1-2	TRBV6-5	CASSYDSRPDRYTF	TGTGCCAGCAGTTACGATTCCCGACCTGATCGCTACACCTTC
once	-	TRBJ1-1	TRBV15	CATSRDGRGNTEAFF	TGTGCCACCAGCAGAGACGGTCGGGGAAACACTGAAGCTTTCTTT
-	-	TRBJ1-1	TRBV7-9	CASSLVRGFTEAFF	TGTGCCAGCAGCTTAGTCCGGGGTTTCACTGAAGCTTTCTTT
once	TRBD2	TRBJ2-3	TRBV11-2	CASSFLAGGPADTQYF	TGTGCCAGCAGTTTCCTAGCGGGAGGCCCGGCAGATACGCAGTATTTT
-	-	TRBJ2-1	TRBV4-1	CASSQVGRNNEQFF	TGCGCCAGCAGCCAAGTGGGCAGAAACAATGAGCAGTTCTTC
-	-	TRBJ2-7	TRBV4-1	CASSPSEVRAPPREQYF	TGCGCCAGCAGCCCTTCTGAGGTCCGGGCCCCACCGCGCGAGCAGTACTTC
once	TRBD1	TRBJ1-2	TRBV19	CASTGTGGDGYTF	TGTGCCAGTACCGGGACAGGGGGCGATGGCTACACCTTC
-	-	TRBJ1-1	TRBV7-2	CASSLVGRTEAFF	TGTGCCAGCAGCTTAGTAGGCCGCACTGAAGCTTTCTTT
-	-	TRBJ2-3	TRBV7-9	CASSSVNRVDTQYF	TGTGCCAGCAGCTCCGTTAACAGGGTGGATACGCAGTATTTT
-	-	TRBJ2-5	TRBV5-5	CASSPNRVGETQYF	TGTGCCAGCAGCCCCAACAGGGTTGGAGAGACCCAGTACTTC
-	TRBD2	TRBJ2-1	TRBV5-1	CASSTTLLREGLGEQFF	TGCGCCAGCAGCACAACTCTCTTGCGGGAGGGCCTAGGTGAGCAGTTCTTC
-	-	TRBJ1-5	TRBV30	CAWTETGRGQPQHF	TGTGCCTGGACAGAGACGGGGCGTGGTCAGCCCCAGCATTTT
-	-	TRBJ2-1	TRBV6-5	CASTITSGYEQFF	TGTGCCAGCACCATTACTTCGGGATATGAGCAGTTCTTC
-	-	TRBJ2-7	TRBV7-8	CASSLEAGIGNEQYF	TGTGCCAGCAGCTTAGAAGCGGGCATAGGGAACGAGCAGTACTTC